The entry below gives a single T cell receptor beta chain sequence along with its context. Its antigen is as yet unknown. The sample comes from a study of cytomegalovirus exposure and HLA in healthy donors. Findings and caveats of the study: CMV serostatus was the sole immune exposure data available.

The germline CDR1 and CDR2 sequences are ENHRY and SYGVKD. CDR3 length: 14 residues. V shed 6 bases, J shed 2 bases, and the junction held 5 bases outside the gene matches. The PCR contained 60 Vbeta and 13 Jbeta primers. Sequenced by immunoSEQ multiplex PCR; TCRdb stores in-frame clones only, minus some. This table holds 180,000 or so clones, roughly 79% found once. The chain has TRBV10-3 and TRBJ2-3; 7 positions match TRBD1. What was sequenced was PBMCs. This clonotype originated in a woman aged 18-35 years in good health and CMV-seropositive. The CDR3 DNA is TGTGCCATCAGACCCGGGACAGTCACAGATACGCAGTATTTT. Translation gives CAIRPGTVTDTQYF.